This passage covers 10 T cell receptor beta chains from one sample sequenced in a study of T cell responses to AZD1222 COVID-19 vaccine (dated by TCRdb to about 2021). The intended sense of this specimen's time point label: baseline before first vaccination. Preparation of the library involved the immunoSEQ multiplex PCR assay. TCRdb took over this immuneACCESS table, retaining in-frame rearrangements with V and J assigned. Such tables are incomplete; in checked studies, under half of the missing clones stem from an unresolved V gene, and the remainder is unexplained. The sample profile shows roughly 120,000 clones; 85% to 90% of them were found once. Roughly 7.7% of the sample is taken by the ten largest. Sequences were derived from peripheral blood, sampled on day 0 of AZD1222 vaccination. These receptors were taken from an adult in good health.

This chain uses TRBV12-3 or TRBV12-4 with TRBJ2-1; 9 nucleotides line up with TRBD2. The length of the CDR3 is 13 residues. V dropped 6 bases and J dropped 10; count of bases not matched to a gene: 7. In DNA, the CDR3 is TGTGCCAGCAGGAACTTAGCGGGAGACGAGCAGTTCTTC. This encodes CASRNLAGDEQFF.

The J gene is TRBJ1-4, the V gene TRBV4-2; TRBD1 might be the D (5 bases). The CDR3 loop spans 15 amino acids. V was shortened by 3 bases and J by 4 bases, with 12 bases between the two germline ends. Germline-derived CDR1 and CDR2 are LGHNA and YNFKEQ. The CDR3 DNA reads TGTGCCAGCAGCCACCTTTGGGGGAATAATGAAAAACTGTTTTTT. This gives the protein CASSHLWGNNEKLFF.

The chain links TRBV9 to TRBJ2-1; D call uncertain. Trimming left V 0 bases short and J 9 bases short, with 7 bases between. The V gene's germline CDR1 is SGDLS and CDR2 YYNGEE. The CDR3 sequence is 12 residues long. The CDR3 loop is CASSVVQTEQFF. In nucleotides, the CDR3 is TGTGCCAGCAGCGTAGTACAGACTGAGCAGTTCTTC. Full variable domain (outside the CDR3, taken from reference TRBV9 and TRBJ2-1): DSGVTQTPKHLITATGQRVTLRCSPRSGDLSVYWYQQSLDQGLQFLIQYYNGEERAKGNILERFSAQQFPDLHSELNLSSLELGDSALYFCASSVVQTEQFFGPGTRLTVL.

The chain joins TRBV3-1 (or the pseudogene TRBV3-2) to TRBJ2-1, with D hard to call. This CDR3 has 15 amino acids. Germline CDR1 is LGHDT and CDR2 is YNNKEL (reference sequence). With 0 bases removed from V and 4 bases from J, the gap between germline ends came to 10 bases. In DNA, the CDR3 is TGTGCCAGCAGCCAAGAGCAGGTCTCATACAATGAGCAGTTCTTC. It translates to CASSQEQVSYNEQFF.

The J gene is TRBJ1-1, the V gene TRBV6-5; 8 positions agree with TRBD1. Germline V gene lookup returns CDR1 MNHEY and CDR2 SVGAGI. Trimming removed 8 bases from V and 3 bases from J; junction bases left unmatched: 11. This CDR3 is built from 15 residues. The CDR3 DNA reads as TGTGCCAGCGGAGACCGGACAGGGTCGGACACTGAAGCTTTCTTT. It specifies CASGDRTGSDTEAFF.

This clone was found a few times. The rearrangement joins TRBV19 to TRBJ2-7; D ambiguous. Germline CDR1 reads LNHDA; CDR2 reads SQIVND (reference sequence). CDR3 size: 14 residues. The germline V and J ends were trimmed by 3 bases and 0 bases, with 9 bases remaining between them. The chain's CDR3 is CASSIGPLSYEQYF. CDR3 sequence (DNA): TGTGCCAGTAGTATCGGGCCTCTCTCCTACGAGCAGTACTTC.

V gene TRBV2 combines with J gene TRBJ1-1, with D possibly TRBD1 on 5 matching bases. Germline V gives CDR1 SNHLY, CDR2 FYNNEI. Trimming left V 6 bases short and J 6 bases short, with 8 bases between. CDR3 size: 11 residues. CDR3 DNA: TGTGCCAGCAGAGCAGGGTCTGAAGCTTTCTTT. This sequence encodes CASRAGSEAFF.

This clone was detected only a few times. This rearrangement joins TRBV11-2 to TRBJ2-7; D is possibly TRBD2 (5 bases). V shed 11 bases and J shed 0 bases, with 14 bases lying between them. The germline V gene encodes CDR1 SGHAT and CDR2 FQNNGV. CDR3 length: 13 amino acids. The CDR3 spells CACRRGSSYEQYF. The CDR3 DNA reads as TGTGCCTGCCGTAGAGGGAGCTCCTACGAGCAGTACTTC.

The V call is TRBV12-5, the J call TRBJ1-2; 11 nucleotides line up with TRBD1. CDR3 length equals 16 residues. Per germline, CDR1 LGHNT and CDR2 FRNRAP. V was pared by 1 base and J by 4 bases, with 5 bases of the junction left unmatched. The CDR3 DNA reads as TGTGCTAGTGGTTTGGATGGGACAGGGGGAGTCTATGGCTACACCTTC. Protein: CASGLDGTGGVYGYTF.

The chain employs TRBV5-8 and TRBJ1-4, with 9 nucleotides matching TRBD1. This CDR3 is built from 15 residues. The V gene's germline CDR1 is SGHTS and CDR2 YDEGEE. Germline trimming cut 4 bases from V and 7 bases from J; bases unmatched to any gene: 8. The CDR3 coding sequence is TGTGCCAGCAGCGCCGGACAGGGGATGAGTGAAAAACTGTTTTTT. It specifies CASSAGQGMSEKLFF.